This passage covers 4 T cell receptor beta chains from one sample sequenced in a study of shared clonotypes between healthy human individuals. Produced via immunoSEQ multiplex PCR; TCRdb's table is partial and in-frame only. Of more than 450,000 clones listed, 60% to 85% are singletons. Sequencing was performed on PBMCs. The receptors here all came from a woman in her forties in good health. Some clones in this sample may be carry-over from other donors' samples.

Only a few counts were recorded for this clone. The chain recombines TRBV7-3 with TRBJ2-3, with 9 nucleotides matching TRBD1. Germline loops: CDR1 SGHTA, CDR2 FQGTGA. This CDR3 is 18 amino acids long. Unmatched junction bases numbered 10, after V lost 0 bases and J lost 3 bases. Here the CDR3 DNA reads TGTGCCAGCAGCTTAACGTCCCTACAGGGGGCGCCGACAGATACGCAGTATTTT. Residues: CASSLTSLQGAPTDTQYF.

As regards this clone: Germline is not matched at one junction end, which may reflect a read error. The CDR3 sequence is CASSLGQNNEQFF. CDR3 in DNA: TGTGCTAGCAGCTTGGGACAGAACAATGAGCAGTTCTTC. The chain links TRBV7-7 to TRBJ2-1; 7 nucleotides agree with TRBD1. The germline gives CDR1 SSHAT, CDR2 FNYEAQ (reference sequence). This CDR3 contains 13 residues.

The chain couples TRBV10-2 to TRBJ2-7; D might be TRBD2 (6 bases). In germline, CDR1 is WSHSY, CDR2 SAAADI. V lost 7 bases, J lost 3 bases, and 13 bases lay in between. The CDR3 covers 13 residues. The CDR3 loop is CASTHVGGYEQYF. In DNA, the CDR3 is TGCGCCAGCACCCACGTCGGGGGCTACGAGCAGTACTTC.

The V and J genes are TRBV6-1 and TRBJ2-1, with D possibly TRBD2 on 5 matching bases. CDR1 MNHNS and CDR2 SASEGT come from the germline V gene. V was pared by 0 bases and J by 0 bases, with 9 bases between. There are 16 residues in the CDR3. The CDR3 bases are TGTGCCAGCAGTGAAGCCTTGGGGAGCTCCTACAATGAGCAGTTCTTC. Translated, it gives CASSEALGSSYNEQFF.